Included here is one T cell receptor beta chain sequence, with context. This sample is part of a study of T cells after yellow fever vaccination. Germline loops: CDR1 DFQATT, CDR2 SNEGSKA (reference sequence). CDR3 length: 15 amino acids. V lost 3 bases, J lost 5 bases, and 6 bases stayed unmatched. TCRdb fed the 5' RACE reads into MiXCR, producing one record per CDR3 protein. This table has hundreds of thousands of distinct CDR3 sequences, approximately 16% appearing once. The chain combines TRBV20-1 with TRBJ2-5, with TRBD2 matching 13 bases. Here the sequenced sample was PBMCs, taken about 5 days after the first yellow fever vaccination. This TCR came from a man aged 18-30 years who received the YFV17D yellow fever vaccine. CDR3 residues: CSASVGLAGMETQYF. The CDR3 nucleotides are TGCAGTGCTAGTGTGGGACTAGCGGGGATGGAGACCCAGTACTTC.